The following is a T cell receptor (beta chain) sequence with its context. The sample originates from a study of blood T cell repertoires in COVID-19. For the study at large: Samples of COVID-19 (acute and convalescent) were obtained from the United States, Italy and Spain. The cDNA or gDNA used as material had been derived from T cells, B-cell-depleted T cells, or PBMCs.

Original analysis: Amplification of reference gene primers provided the estimated nucleated cell counts. Assay: immunoSEQ multiplex PCR; the TCRdb copy retains only in-frame clones and omits some. V, J and clone size were drawn from that table, and D and trimming were deduced from the DNA. Here the sample spans over 50,000 clones, roughly 87% being singletons. V was pared by 4 bases and J by 4 bases, with 5 bases of the junction left unmatched. Germline V gene lookup returns CDR1 MNHEY and CDR2 SVGAGI. The CDR3 runs 14 residues. The receptor's source is a man aged 45 to 65 with active COVID-19. The sequencing input was peripheral blood. The V call is TRBV6-5, the J call TRBJ2-7; TRBD1 agrees at 9 bases. CDR3 coding DNA: TGTGCCAGCAGTTCGGGGACAGGGAAGTACGAGCAGTACTTC. Its translation is CASSSGTGKYEQYF.